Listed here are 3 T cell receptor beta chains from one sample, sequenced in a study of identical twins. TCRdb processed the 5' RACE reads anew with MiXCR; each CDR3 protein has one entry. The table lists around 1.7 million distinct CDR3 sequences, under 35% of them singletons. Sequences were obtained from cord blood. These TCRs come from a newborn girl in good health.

CDR3 bases: TGTGCCAGCAGCCCTTGGACAGGGGTGGGGTATGGCTACACCTTC. Encoded protein: CASSPWTGVGYGYTF. The rearrangement uses TRBV11-2 and TRBJ1-2, with TRBD1 matching over 9 bases. Germline V CDR1 and CDR2: SGHAT, FQNNGV. This CDR3 is 15 amino acids long. The junction had 9 bases not matched to a gene; V was cut back by 5 bases and J by 5 bases.

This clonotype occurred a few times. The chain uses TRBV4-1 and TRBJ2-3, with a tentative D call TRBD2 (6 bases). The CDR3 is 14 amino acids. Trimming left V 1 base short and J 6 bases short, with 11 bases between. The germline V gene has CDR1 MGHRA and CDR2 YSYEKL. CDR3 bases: TGCGCCAGCAGCCAAGCGGGGGTAGAGGATACGCAGTATTTT. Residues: CASSQAGVEDTQYF.

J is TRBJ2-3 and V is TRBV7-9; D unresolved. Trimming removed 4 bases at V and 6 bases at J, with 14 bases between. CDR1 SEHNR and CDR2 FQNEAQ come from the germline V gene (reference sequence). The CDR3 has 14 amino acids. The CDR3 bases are TGTGCCAGCAGCTCCCGGGCTTTGTTCGATACGCAGTATTTT. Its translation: CASSSRALFDTQYF.